One sample yielded the 31 T cell receptor beta chains listed below, sequenced in a study of early T cells in non-severe SARS-CoV-2 infection. One entry per CDR3 protein results from TCRdb running MiXCR on the 5' RACE reads. The sample includes approximately 100,000 distinct CDR3 sequences, less than 15% of them seen just once. The specimen sequenced was whole blood. These receptor sequences come from an adult who was a healthcare worker with PCR-confirmed SARS-CoV-2 infection or an uninfected control (not recorded which).

The rearrangement uses TRBV15 and TRBJ1-3; D unclear. Deletions cut 3 bases from V and 2 bases from J, with 8 bases between. From germline, CDR1 is LNHNV and CDR2 YYDKDF (reference sequence). This CDR3 spans 14 amino acids. The CDR3 DNA sequence: TGTGCCACCAGCAGTAGCCAGGCTGGAAACACCATATATTTT. Residues: CATSSSQAGNTIYF. The full variable domain, rest sourced from reference TRBV15 and TRBJ1-3, is DAMVIQNPRYQVTQFGKPVTLSCSQTLNHNVMYWYQQKSSQAPKLLFHYYDKDFNNEADTPDNFQSRRPNTSFCFLDIRSPGLGDTAMYLCATSSSQAGNTIYFGEGSWLTVV.

V and J are TRBV19 and TRBJ2-5, with D uncertain. The CDR3 runs to 16 residues. With 1 base removed from V and 1 base from J, the gap between germline ends came to 13 bases. Germline V CDR1 and CDR2: LNHDA, SQIVND (reference sequence). CDR3 coding DNA: TGTGCCAGTAGTATAGCATCACAACCCTTCCAAGAGACCCAGTACTTC. It codes for CASSIASQPFQETQYF.

CDR3 sequence (DNA): TGTGCCAGCAGACAGGGGGGAGGCAATGAGCAGTTCTTC. Its protein product is CASRQGGGNEQFF. The rearrangement links TRBV7-2 to TRBJ2-1, with 8 nucleotides matching TRBD1. Unmatched junction bases numbered 4, after V lost 6 bases and J lost 6 bases. Germline lookup yields CDR1 SGHTA and CDR2 FQGNSA. The CDR3 loop spans 13 amino acids. Variable domain in full (rest from reference TRBV7-2 and TRBJ2-1): GAGVSQSPSNKVTEKGKDVELRCDPISGHTALYWYRQSLGQGLEFLIYFQGNSAPDKSGLPSDRFSAERTGGSVSTLTIQRTQQEDSAVYLCASRQGGGNEQFFGPGTRLTVL.

This rearrangement joins TRBV27 to TRBJ2-7; maybe TRBD1 (5 bases). Trimming removed 5 bases from V and 4 bases from J, with 12 bases in between. The CDR3 totals 13 residues. The germline gives CDR1 MNHEY, CDR2 SMNVEV (reference sequence). For the CDR3, the DNA is TGTGCCAGCAGTGCCCGACAGTTTTACGAGCAGTACTTC. Protein sequence: CASSARQFYEQYF.

At least ten counts were recorded for this clonotype. The chain couples TRBV7-8 to TRBJ2-5; 8 nucleotides agree with TRBD1. V lost 1 base, J lost 3 bases, and 1 base stayed unmatched. Germline values: CDR1 SGHVS, CDR2 FQNEAQ. The CDR3 consists of 14 residues. CDR3 DNA sequence: TGTGCCAGCAGCTTAGGGACAGGGAAAGAGACCCAGTACTTC. Protein: CASSLGTGKETQYF.

CDR3 sequence: CASSYSGPPTQYF. The DNA for the CDR3 is TGTGCCAGCAGTTACTCTGGACCCCCTACCCAGTATTTT. The J gene is TRBJ2-3, the V gene TRBV6-6, with unresolved D. Deletions cut 0 bases from V and 12 bases from J, with 13 bases between. CDR3 length equals 13 residues. CDR1 and CDR2 (germline): MNHNY, SVGAGI (reference sequence).

This clonotype has only a few counts. The chain has TRBV28 and TRBJ2-6; D is undetermined. Germline V gene data show CDR1 as MDHEN and CDR2 as SYDVKM. This CDR3 has 14 amino acids. V lost 3 bases to trimming and J lost 0 bases, with 3 bases between them. The CDR3: CASSLASGANVLTF. CDR3 bases: TGTGCCAGCAGTTTGGCCTCTGGGGCCAACGTCCTGACTTTC.

This clonotype was recorded a few times. This chain links TRBV12-3 or TRBV12-4 with TRBJ1-2, with TRBD1 matching 8 bases. With V trimmed by 5 bases and J by 4 bases, 6 bases remained unmatched. The CDR3 is 14 residues long. The CDR3 region is CASSRGQALYGYTF. CDR3 DNA sequence: TGTGCCAGCAGTAGGGGACAGGCCCTCTATGGCTACACCTTC.

V usage is TRBV7-2 and J usage is TRBJ1-2; no firm D call. This CDR3 has 12 residues. The ends were cut back, 5 bases at V and 3 bases at J, with 7 bases in the middle. Germline V gives CDR1 SGHTA, CDR2 FQGNSA. CDR3 coding DNA: TGTGCCAGCAGCCCCCAACACTATGGCTACACCTTC. Its protein is CASSPQHYGYTF.

This chain joins TRBV20-1 and TRBJ2-3; TRBD2 agrees at 8 bases. The germline V gene encodes CDR1 DFQATT and CDR2 SNEGSKA (reference sequence). There are 17 residues in the CDR3. The junction had 9 bases not matched to a gene; V was cut back by 1 base and J by 0 bases. The DNA of the CDR3 is TGCAGTGCTAGAGGTCTATGGACTAGCTATAGCACAGATACGCAGTATTTT. Its protein product is CSARGLWTSYSTDTQYF.

This clonotype was recorded many times. The chain links TRBV20-1 to TRBJ2-6; tentative D call: TRBD1 (5 bases). Trimming took 3 bases from V and 1 from J, leaving 10 bases between them. In germline, CDR1 is DFQATT, CDR2 SNEGSKA (reference sequence). CDR3 length: 15 amino acids. CDR3 in DNA: TGCAGTGCTAGGGGGCGCAGTTCTGGGGCCAACGTCCTGACTTTC. Protein sequence: CSARGRSSGANVLTF.

The J gene is TRBJ2-2, the V gene TRBV24-1; 10 nucleotides match TRBD2. J gave up 4 bases and V 5 bases, and 3 bases lay outside the gene matches. This CDR3 contains 15 residues. Germline CDR1 reads KGHDR; CDR2 reads SFDVKD. The CDR3 DNA is TGTGCCACCAGTGTCCAGCGGGGGGGCACCGGGGAGCTGTTTTTT. Translating it yields CATSVQRGGTGELFF.

This clonotype was counted only a few times. This sequence joins TRBV28 and TRBJ2-2; no definite D call. Deletions cut 3 bases from V and 0 bases from J, with 14 bases between. Germline values: CDR1 MDHEN, CDR2 SYDVKM. The CDR3 extends over 17 amino acids. The CDR3, as DNA: TGTGCCAGCAGTTTTACGAGGTCGGCTTCGAACACCGGGGAGCTGTTTTTT. The encoded protein is CASSFTRSASNTGELFF. The whole variable domain, filled in from reference TRBV28 and TRBJ2-2, reads DVKVTQSSRYLVKRTGEKVFLECVQDMDHENMFWYRQDPGLGLRLIYFSYDVKMKEKGDIPEGYSVSREKKERFSLILESASTNQTSMYLCASSFTRSASNTGELFFGEGSRLTVL.

The rearrangement uses TRBV14 and TRBJ1-2; 8 bases map to TRBD1. V lost 2 bases, J lost 7 bases, and 3 bases stayed unmatched. Germline-derived CDR1 and CDR2 are SGHDN and FVKESK. This CDR3 contains 13 residues. The CDR3 is CASSQSRGLGYTF. In DNA form, the CDR3 reads TGTGCCAGCAGCCAATCCAGGGGGCTTGGCTACACCTTC.

Ten or more counts support this clonotype. The gene calls are TRBV5-4 and TRBJ2-5; 7 bases are a match to TRBD2. The germline V gene has CDR1 SGHNT and CDR2 YYREEE (reference sequence). Trimming removed 0 bases from V and 9 bases from J; junction bases left unmatched: 2. This CDR3 has 12 amino acids. The CDR3 bases are TGTGCCAGCAGCTTGGTCCGGGAGGCCCAGTACTTC. Encoded protein: CASSLVREAQYF.

The chain employs TRBV10-3 and TRBJ1-1; perhaps TRBD1 as D (6 bases). This CDR3 has 13 amino acids. V was pared by 6 bases and J by 1 base, with 9 bases between. Germline V gene lookup returns CDR1 ENHRY and CDR2 SYGVKD. This CDR3 is CAIRGQPNTEAFF. The CDR3 nucleotides read TGTGCCATCAGAGGACAGCCGAACACTGAAGCTTTCTTT.

V usage is TRBV28 and J usage is TRBJ2-4; TRBD1 or TRBD2 may be the D gene (7 bases each). The CDR3 has 14 amino acids. Germline V gene lookup returns CDR1 MDHEN and CDR2 SYDVKM. The V and J ends lost 4 bases and 7 bases respectively, with 14 bases between them. Here the CDR3 DNA reads TGTGCCAGCAGTTCTGACAGGGAGGGGAACATTCAGTACTTC. Its translation: CASSSDREGNIQYF.

This clonotype was recorded a few times. The V and J genes are TRBV29-1 and TRBJ2-1; 11 bases are a match to TRBD2. V was pared by 2 bases and J by 6 bases, with 0 bases of the junction left unmatched. CDR1 SQVTM and CDR2 ANQGSEA come from the germline V gene. CDR3 length: 13 residues. The CDR3 sequence: CSVETSGGNEQFF. Here the CDR3 DNA reads TGCAGCGTTGAAACTAGCGGGGGCAATGAGCAGTTCTTC.

This clonotype turned up a few times. The chain carries TRBV12-3 or TRBV12-4 and TRBJ2-2; D not resolved. The V and J ends lost 6 bases and 5 bases respectively, with 10 bases between them. The CDR3 is made up of 13 amino acids. The CDR3 loop is CASRSLRTGELFF. CDR3 DNA: TGTGCCAGCAGGTCACTTCGGACCGGGGAGCTGTTTTTT.

This clonotype was observed a few times. The V gene is TRBV20-1, the J gene TRBJ2-3, with D maybe TRBD2 (5 bases). Between the trimmed V and J ends, which lost 6 bases and 3 bases, there was a span of 16 bases. CDR1 is DFQATT, CDR2 SNEGSKA, per germline (reference sequence). The CDR3 runs to 14 residues. CDR3 sequence reads: CSAMDSMGTDTQYF. In DNA form, the CDR3 reads TGCAGTGCGATGGACTCGATGGGAACAGATACGCAGTATTTT.

The rearrangement links TRBV11-2 to TRBJ1-5; no firm D call. V lost 3 bases, J lost 0 bases, and 6 bases lay in between. The CDR3 has 14 residues. CDR1 SGHAT and CDR2 FQNNGV come from the germline V gene. The CDR3 region is CASSLLGSNQPQHF. The DNA for the CDR3 is TGTGCCAGCAGCTTGTTAGGTAGCAATCAGCCCCAGCATTTT.

J is TRBJ1-1 and V is TRBV5-1, with TRBD1 as a possible D gene (5 bases). The V end lost 4 bases, the J end lost 6 bases, and 19 bases lay between the germline ends. CDR1 is SGHRS, CDR2 YFSETQ, per germline. CDR3 length: 15 amino acids. The CDR3 sequence: CASSPQPDSSAEAFF. CDR3 nucleotide sequence: TGCGCCAGCAGCCCCCAACCCGACAGTTCCGCTGAAGCTTTCTTT.

This clonotype was counted between two and nine times. This rearrangement joins TRBV11-2 to TRBJ2-2; D is tentatively TRBD1 or TRBD2 (6 bases each). The CDR3 is made up of 12 amino acids. Germline lookup yields CDR1 SGHAT and CDR2 FQNNGV. V was clipped by 7 bases and J by 13 bases, with 16 bases between them. The CDR3 DNA reads TGTGCCAGCACCTCAAGAGGGGGGTTGCTGTTTTTT. Translated: CASTSRGGLLFF.

This chain joins TRBV21-1 and TRBJ2-7; the table gives TRBD1 as D, unverified against the DNA. TRBV21-1 is deemed a pseudogene. The CDR3 loop spans 13 amino acids. The CDR3 bases are TGTGCCAGCAGCGACGGGACAGCCTACGAGCAGTACTTC. Translated: CASSDGTAYEQYF.

The chain joins TRBV12-3 or TRBV12-4 to TRBJ1-5; 7 bases fit TRBD1. J was trimmed by 5 bases and V by 3 bases; bases with no gene match: 1. CDR3 length: 13 amino acids. This chain's CDR3 is CASSLTGYQPQHF. The CDR3 DNA sequence: TGTGCCAGCAGTTTGACAGGGTATCAGCCCCAGCATTTT.

This clonotype showed up just a few times. The chain joins TRBV7-2 to TRBJ1-2; D call uncertain. The V gene's germline CDR1 is SGHTA and CDR2 FQGNSA. This CDR3 is 16 amino acids long. Trimming cost V 1 base and J 0 bases, with 12 bases left between them. CDR3 nucleotides: TGTGCCAGCAGCTTAGTGAGGCAGGCCCCTAACTATGGCTACACCTTC. Amino acid sequence: CASSLVRQAPNYGYTF. The full variable domain, rest sourced from reference TRBV7-2 and TRBJ1-2, is GAGVSQSPSNKVTEKGKDVELRCDPISGHTALYWYRQSLGQGLEFLIYFQGNSAPDKSGLPSDRFSAERTGGSVSTLTIQRTQQEDSAVYLCASSLVRQAPNYGYTFGSGTRLTVV.

This clonotype came up a few times. The chain employs TRBV7-2 and TRBJ2-1, with D perhaps matching TRBD2 (7 bases). The CDR3 has 15 residues. CDR1 is SGHTA and CDR2 is FQGNSA in the germline V gene. The V end lost 4 bases, the J end lost 6 bases, and 16 bases lay between the germline ends. DNA of the CDR3: TGTGCCAGCAGCTCCCTGGGGGGGGCCTTCAATGAGCAGTTCTTC. The encoded protein is CASSSLGGAFNEQFF.

J is TRBJ2-5 and V is TRBV5-1; tentative D call: TRBD1 (5 bases). The CDR3 covers 13 residues. Looked up from germline, CDR1 is SGHRS and CDR2 is YFSETQ. The V gene lost 5 bases and the J gene lost 5 bases, with 13 bases spanning the gap. CDR3 protein: CASSIPPGETQYF. The CDR3 nucleotides are TGCGCCAGCAGTATCCCCCCAGGGGAGACCCAGTACTTC.

V gene TRBV29-1 combines with J gene TRBJ2-5; 9 positions match TRBD1. CDR1 is SQVTM and CDR2 is ANQGSEA in the germline V gene. V lost 7 bases and J lost 2; bases outside the gene matches: 2. CDR3 length: 12 amino acids. The CDR3 nucleotides are TGCAGCGGTGACAGGGGGCAAGAGACCCAGTACTTC. Protein sequence: CSGDRGQETQYF.

The rearrangement uses TRBV5-5 and TRBJ1-5; no clear D gene. In germline, CDR1 is SGHKS, CDR2 YYEKEE (reference sequence). V lost 4 bases and J lost 1, with 12 bases in between. This CDR3 is 15 amino acids long. The CDR3 nucleotides read TGTGCCAGCAGCGCCGTCTCTTCGAGCAATCAGCCCCAGCATTTT. It yields the protein CASSAVSSSNQPQHF.

The table lists this clonotype with a few counts. The rearrangement uses TRBV6-6 and TRBJ2-1; 8 bases agree with TRBD1. V was pared by 5 bases and J by 7 bases, with 7 bases of the junction left unmatched. The CDR3 extends over 14 amino acids. Germline-derived CDR1 and CDR2 are MNHNY and SVGAGI (reference sequence). The CDR3: CASSIRQGRNEQFF. As DNA, the CDR3 is TGTGCCAGCAGTATCCGACAGGGGAGGAATGAGCAGTTCTTC.